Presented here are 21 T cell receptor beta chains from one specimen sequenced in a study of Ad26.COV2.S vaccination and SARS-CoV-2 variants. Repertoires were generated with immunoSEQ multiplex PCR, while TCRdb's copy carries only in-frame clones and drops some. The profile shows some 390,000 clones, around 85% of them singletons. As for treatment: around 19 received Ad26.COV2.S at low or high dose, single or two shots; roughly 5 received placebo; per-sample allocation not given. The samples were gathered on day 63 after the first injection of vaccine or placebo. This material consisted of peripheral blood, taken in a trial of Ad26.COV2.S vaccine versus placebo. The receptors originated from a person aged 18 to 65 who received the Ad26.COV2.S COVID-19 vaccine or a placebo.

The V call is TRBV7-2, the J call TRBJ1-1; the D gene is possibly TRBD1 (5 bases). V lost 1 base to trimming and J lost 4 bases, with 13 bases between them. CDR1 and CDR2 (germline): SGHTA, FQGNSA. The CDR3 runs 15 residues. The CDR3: CASSLGGLVPTEAFF. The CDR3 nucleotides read TGTGCCAGCAGCTTAGGGGGCCTGGTCCCCACTGAAGCTTTCTTT. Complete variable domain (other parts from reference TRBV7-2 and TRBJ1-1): GAGVSQSPSNKVTEKGKDVELRCDPISGHTALYWYRQSLGQGLEFLIYFQGNSAPDKSGLPSDRFSAERTGGSVSTLTIQRTQQEDSAVYLCASSLGGLVPTEAFFGQGTRLTVV.

The CDR3 DNA reads as TGTGCCTGGAGTGTATCCATAACAGATGGGGGGGTTAATTCACCCCTCCACTTT. This codes for CAWSVSITDGGVNSPLHF. This rearrangement joins TRBV30 to TRBJ1-6; possibly TRBD1 for D (5 bases). CDR1 GTSNPN and CDR2 SVGIG come from the germline V gene (reference sequence). The CDR3 consists of 18 residues. Trimming shortened V by 0 bases and J by 6 bases, and 21 bases separated the two germline ends.

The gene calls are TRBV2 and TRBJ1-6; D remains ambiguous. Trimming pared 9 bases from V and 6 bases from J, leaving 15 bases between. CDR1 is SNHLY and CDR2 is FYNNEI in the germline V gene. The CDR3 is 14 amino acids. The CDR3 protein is CASGLEAGNSPLHF. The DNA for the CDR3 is TGTGCCAGTGGACTCGAGGCGGGTAATTCACCCCTCCACTTT.

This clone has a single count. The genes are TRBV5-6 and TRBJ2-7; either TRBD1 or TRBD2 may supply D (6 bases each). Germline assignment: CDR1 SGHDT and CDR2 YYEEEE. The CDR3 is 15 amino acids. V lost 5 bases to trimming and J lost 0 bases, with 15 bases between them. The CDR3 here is CASRSSRGLSYEQYF. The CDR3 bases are TGTGCCAGCAGGTCCAGTCGGGGGCTCTCCTACGAGCAGTACTTC.

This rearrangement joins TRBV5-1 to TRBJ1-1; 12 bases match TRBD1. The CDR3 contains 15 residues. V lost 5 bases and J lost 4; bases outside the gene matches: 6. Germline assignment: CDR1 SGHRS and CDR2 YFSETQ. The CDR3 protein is CASRGQGAGITEAFF. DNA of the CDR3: TGCGCCAGCAGGGGACAGGGGGCGGGTATCACTGAAGCTTTCTTT.

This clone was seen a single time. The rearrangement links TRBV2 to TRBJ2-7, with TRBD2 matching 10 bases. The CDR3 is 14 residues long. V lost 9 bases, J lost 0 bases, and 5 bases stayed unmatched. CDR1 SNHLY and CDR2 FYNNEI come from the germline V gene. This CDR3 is CARTSGDSSYEQYF. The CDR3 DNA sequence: TGTGCCAGAACTAGCGGGGACAGCTCCTACGAGCAGTACTTC.

The CDR3 DNA reads TGTGCCAGCAGCGGGACAGGGAATTACAATGAGCAGTTCTTC. Translating gives CASSGTGNYNEQFF. The rearrangement uses TRBV25-1 and TRBJ2-1; 9 nucleotides line up with TRBD1. CDR1 and CDR2 from the germline V gene are MGHDK and SYGVNS. V gave up 6 bases and J gave up 4 bases; unmatched junction bases: 4. There are 14 residues in the CDR3.

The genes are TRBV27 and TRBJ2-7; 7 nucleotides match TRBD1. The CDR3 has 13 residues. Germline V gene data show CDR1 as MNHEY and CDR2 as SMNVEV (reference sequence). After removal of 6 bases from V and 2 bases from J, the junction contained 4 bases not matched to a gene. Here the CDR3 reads CASRQGMAYEQYF. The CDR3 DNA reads TGTGCCAGCAGACAGGGGATGGCCTACGAGCAGTACTTC.

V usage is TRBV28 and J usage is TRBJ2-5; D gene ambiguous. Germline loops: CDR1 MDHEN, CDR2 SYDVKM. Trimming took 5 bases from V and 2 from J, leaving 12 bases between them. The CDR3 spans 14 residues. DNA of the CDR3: TGTGCCAGCAGTGCCCCTGGGCAGCAAGAGACCCAGTACTTC. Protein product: CASSAPGQQETQYF.

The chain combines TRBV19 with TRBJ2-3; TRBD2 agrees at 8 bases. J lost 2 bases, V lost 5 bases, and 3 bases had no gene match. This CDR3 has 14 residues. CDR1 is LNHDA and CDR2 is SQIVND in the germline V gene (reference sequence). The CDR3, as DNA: TGTGCCAGTAGTCGGGGGGGTGACACAGATACGCAGTATTTT. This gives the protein CASSRGGDTDTQYF.

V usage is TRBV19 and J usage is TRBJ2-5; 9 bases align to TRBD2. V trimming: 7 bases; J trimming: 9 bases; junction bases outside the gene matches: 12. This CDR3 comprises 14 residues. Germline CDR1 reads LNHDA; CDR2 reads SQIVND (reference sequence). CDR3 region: CASTQAGGQTAQYF. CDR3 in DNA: TGTGCCAGTACCCAAGCGGGGGGCCAGACGGCCCAGTACTTC.

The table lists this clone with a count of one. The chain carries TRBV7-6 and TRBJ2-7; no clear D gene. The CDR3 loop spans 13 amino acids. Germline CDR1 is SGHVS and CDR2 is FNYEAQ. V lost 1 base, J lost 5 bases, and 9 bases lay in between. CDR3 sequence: CASSLGQTNEQYF. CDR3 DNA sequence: TGTGCCAGCAGCTTAGGTCAGACCAACGAGCAGTACTTC.

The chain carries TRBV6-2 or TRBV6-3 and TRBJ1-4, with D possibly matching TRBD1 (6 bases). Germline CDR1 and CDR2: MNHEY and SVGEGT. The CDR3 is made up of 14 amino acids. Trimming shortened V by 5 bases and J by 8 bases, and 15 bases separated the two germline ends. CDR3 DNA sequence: TGTGCCAGCAGTCACGTGGGGGCTAGCGAAAAACTGTTTTTT. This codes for CASSHVGASEKLFF.

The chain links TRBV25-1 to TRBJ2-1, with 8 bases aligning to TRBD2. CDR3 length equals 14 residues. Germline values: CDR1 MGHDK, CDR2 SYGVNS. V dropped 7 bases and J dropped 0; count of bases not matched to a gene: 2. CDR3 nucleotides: TGTGCCAGCACGGGGGGGAGCTCCTACAATGAGCAGTTCTTC. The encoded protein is CASTGGSSYNEQFF.

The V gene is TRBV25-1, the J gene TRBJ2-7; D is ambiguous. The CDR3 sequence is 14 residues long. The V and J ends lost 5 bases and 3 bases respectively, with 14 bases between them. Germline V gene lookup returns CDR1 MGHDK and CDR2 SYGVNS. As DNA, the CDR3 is TGTGCCAGCAGTTTGAATGACCTCGACTACGAGCAGTACTTC. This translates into CASSLNDLDYEQYF.

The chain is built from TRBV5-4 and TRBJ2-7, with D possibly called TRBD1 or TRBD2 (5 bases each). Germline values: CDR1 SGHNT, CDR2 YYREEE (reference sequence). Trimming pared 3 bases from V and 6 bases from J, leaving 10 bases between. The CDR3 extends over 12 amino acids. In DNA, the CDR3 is TGTGCCAGCAGCTGGGGACCCCGCGAGCAGTACTTC. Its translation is CASSWGPREQYF.

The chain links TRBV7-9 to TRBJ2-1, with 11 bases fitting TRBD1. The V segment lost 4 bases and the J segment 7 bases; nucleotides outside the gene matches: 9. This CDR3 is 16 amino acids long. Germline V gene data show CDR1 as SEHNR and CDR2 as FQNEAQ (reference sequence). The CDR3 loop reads CASSSRRGTGGNEQFF. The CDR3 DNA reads TGTGCCAGCAGCTCCAGACGGGGGACAGGGGGGAATGAGCAGTTCTTC.

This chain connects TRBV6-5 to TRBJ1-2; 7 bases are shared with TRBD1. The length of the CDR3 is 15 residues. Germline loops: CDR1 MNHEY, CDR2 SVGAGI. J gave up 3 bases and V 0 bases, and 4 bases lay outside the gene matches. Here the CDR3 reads CASSYSQGLDYGYTF. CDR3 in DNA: TGTGCCAGCAGTTACTCACAGGGGCTTGACTATGGCTACACCTTC.

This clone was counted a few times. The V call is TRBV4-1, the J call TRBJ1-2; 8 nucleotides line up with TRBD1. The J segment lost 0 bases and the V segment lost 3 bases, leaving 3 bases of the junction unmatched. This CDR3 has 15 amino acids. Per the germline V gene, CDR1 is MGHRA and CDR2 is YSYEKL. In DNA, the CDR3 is TGCGCCAGCAGCCATCCAGGGGGCGCTAACTATGGCTACACCTTC. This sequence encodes CASSHPGGANYGYTF.

CDR3 in amino acids: CASSDGQHTEAFF. CDR3 sequence (DNA): TGTGCCAGCAGTGATGGACAGCACACTGAAGCTTTCTTT. The chain combines TRBV6-1 with TRBJ1-1; D is possibly TRBD1 (6 bases). V was trimmed by 3 bases and J by 3 bases, leaving 8 bases between them. The CDR3 contains 13 residues. Germline V lookup: CDR1 MNHNS, CDR2 SASEGT.

The CDR3 loop is CASSGRTGELFF. For the CDR3, the DNA is TGTGCCAGCAGCGGGCGCACCGGGGAGCTGTTTTTT. The chain couples TRBV21-1 to TRBJ2-2; the table's TRBD1 call for D was not verified on the DNA. TRBV21-1 is a known pseudogene. This CDR3 is built from 12 residues.